A selection of T cell receptor beta chains follows, all from one sample in a study of PD-1 blockade in classical Hodgkin lymphoma. The protocol was immunoSEQ multiplex PCR, while the TCRdb copy is restricted to in-frame clones and leaves out a portion. The sample has about 97,000 clones; over 80% are singletons. The material sequenced was peripheral blood mononuclear cells (PBMCs), taken at baseline. These receptors were collected from a human donor with classical Hodgkin lymphoma. Each CDR3 is given with its conserved first and last residue. Fields, in order: J gene, D gene, V gene, clone size, CDR3 protein, CDR3 DNA. D genes are given only for firm matches. Clone size is not always given. Where it is, it says once, few, many or a class for expanded clones.

TRBJ2-3 | TRBD2 | TRBV5-1 | few | CASSLEGSGVARTDTQYF | TGCGCCAGCAGCTTGGAGGGTAGCGGGGTGGCGCGCACAGATACGCAGTATTTT
TRBJ1-3 | TRBD1 | TRBV5-6 | - | CASSKTGGAGFGNTIYF | TGTGCCAGCAGCAAGACAGGGGGCGCCGGTTTTGGAAACACCATATATTTT
TRBJ1-1 | - | TRBV6-1 | few | CASSSDRNTEAFF | TGTGCCAGCAGTTCTGACAGGAACACTGAAGCTTTCTTT
TRBJ2-2 | - | TRBV5-4 | - | CASSLALNTGELFF | TGTGCCAGCAGCTTGGCGCTCAACACCGGGGAGCTGTTTTTT
TRBJ1-1 | - | TRBV2 | - | CASSDPGLASTEAFF | TGTGCCAGCAGTGACCCGGGGTTAGCGAGCACTGAAGCTTTCTTT
TRBJ1-1 | - | TRBV5-6 | - | CASNRIRVPEAFF | TGTGCCAGCAACCGAATCAGGGTTCCTGAAGCTTTCTTT
TRBJ2-1 | TRBD2 | TRBV10-3 | - | CAISPSGAGAYNEQFF | TGTGCCATCAGTCCGTCCGGAGCGGGAGCCTACAATGAGCAGTTCTTC
TRBJ2-1 | - | TRBV7-6 | - | CASNNGPEQFF | TGTGCCAGCAATAACGGACCGGAGCAGTTCTTC
TRBJ2-7 | - | TRBV7-2 | few | CASSPKPWGYEQYF | TGTGCCAGCAGCCCCAAGCCCTGGGGCTACGAGCAGTACTTC
TRBJ2-4 | - | TRBV19 | - | CASMTLGIQYF | TGTGCCAGTATGACCCTGGGCATTCAGTACTTC
TRBJ2-7 | - | TRBV18 | - | CASSPPSQGWNEQYF | TGTGCCAGCTCACCACCGTCCCAGGGTTGGAACGAGCAGTACTTC
TRBJ2-7 | - | TRBV29-1 | - | CSVYTNYEQYF | TGCAGCGTTTACACTAATTACGAGCAGTACTTC
TRBJ1-5 | - | TRBV19 | - | CASSPTQRQPGNQPQHF | TGTGCCAGTAGTCCTACCCAACGTCAACCAGGCAATCAGCCCCAGCATTTT
TRBJ2-7 | TRBD1 | TRBV6-6 | few | CASKGGSAYEQYF | TGTGCCAGCAAAGGGGGCTCTGCCTACGAGCAGTACTTC
TRBJ1-2 | - | TRBV11-2 | few | CASSFTVNGYTF | TGTGCCAGCAGCTTCACAGTCAATGGCTACACCTTC
TRBJ2-7 | TRBD1 | TRBV2 | - | CASSWDSTYEQYF | TGTGCCAGCAGCTGGGACAGTACCTACGAGCAGTACTTC
TRBJ1-1 | TRBD1 | TRBV19 | - | CASSITGVNTEAFF | TGTGCCAGTAGTATTACAGGGGTGAACACTGAAGCTTTCTTT
TRBJ1-1 | - | TRBV5-1 | - | CASSEGPALGDTEAFF | TGCGCCAGCAGCGAAGGGCCCGCCTTGGGGGACACTGAAGCTTTCTTT
TRBJ1-2 | TRBD1 | TRBV29-1 | - | CSACYHGQGHYGYTF | TGCAGCGCCTGTTATCACGGACAGGGGCACTATGGCTACACCTTC
TRBJ2-7 | - | TRBV4-3 | few | CASSHLVGTSYEQYF | TGCGCCAGCAGCCACCTAGTCGGGACCTCCTACGAGCAGTACTTC
TRBJ2-5 | TRBD1 | TRBV18 | - | CASSPVTGGQETQYF | TGTGCCAGCTCCCCTGTGACAGGGGGCCAAGAGACCCAGTACTTC
TRBJ1-2 | TRBD1 | TRBV5-4 | - | CASSPRQGTGDGYTF | TGTGCCAGCAGCCCCCGACAGGGCACAGGAGATGGCTACACCTTC
TRBJ1-2 | - | TRBV19 | once | CASSVVGSLPPNYGYTF | TGTGCCAGTAGTGTCGTTGGAAGTCTTCCGCCCAACTATGGCTACACCTTC
TRBJ2-5 | - | TRBV19 | - | CASSNIAFETQYF | TGTGCCAGTAGTAACATAGCGTTCGAGACCCAGTACTTC
TRBJ1-2 | - | TRBV2 | - | CASRLNNGYTF | TGTGCCAGCAGACTGAACAATGGCTACACCTTC
TRBJ2-3 | - | TRBV28 | - | CASSPWGTTNTQYF | TGTGCCAGCAGCCCGTGGGGTACCACGAATACGCAGTATTTT
TRBJ2-1 | - | TRBV4-1 | - | CASSPTRTSWEQFF | TGCGCCAGCAGCCCCACGCGGACTTCCTGGGAGCAGTTCTTC
TRBJ2-7 | TRBD2 | TRBV6-1 | - | CAISEGGEQYF | TGTGCCATCAGTGAGGGAGGGGAGCAGTACTTC
TRBJ1-5 | - | TRBV5-1 | - | CASSLGQHQPQHF | TGCGCCAGCAGCTTGGGCCAGCATCAGCCCCAGCATTTT
TRBJ2-3 | TRBD1 | TRBV6-4 | - | CASSEERATGDTDTQYF | TGTGCCAGCAGTGAGGAACGGGCCACAGGGGATACAGATACGCAGTATTTT
TRBJ1-2 | - | TRBV30 | few | CAWAQGVGYTF | TGTGCCTGGGCACAGGGAGTTGGCTACACCTTC
TRBJ2-2 | - | TRBV4-1 | - | CASSLGRGGTGELFF | TGCGCCAGCAGCTTGGGCAGGGGGGGCACCGGGGAGCTGTTTTTT
TRBJ2-4 | TRBD2 | TRBV5-6 | - | CASSLGTSLIQYF | TGTGCCAGCAGCTTAGGGACTAGCCTCATTCAGTACTTC
TRBJ2-3 | - | TRBV12-5 | - | CASGLVGGDTQYF | TGTGCTAGTGGTTTGGTAGGAGGAGATACGCAGTATTTT
TRBJ2-5 | - | TRBV5-1 | - | CASSLAAGEGETQYF | TGCGCCAGCAGCTTGGCAGCGGGCGAGGGGGAGACCCAGTACTTC
TRBJ2-5 | - | TRBV4-1 | - | CASSQDPAGRETQYF | TGCGCCAGCAGCCAAGATCCCGCAGGGAGAGAGACCCAGTACTTC
TRBJ2-2 | TRBD1 | TRBV10-3 | - | CAISGGLGQGMGELFF | TGTGCCATCAGTGGGGGCCTGGGACAGGGTATGGGGGAGCTGTTTTTT